The following is a T cell receptor beta chain sequence with its context. The entry originates in a study of T cell clonotyping in hematopoietic cell transplantation. This CDR3 contains 12 residues. The germline CDR1 and CDR2 sequences are GTSNPN and SVGIG (reference sequence). The ends were cut back, 4 bases at V and 2 bases at J, with 6 bases in the middle. Clones were sequenced by immunoSEQ multiplex PCR, and TCRdb holds only the in-frame ones, with some missing. This sample carries thousands of clones, around 32% of them seen once, and the ten largest clones take 17%. The input for sequencing was peripheral blood mononuclear cells, taken 30 days after allogeneic stem cell transplant. This receptor was identified in a female patient aged 50-59 years who had an allogeneic stem cell transplant from an unrelated donor, so the T cells may come from the graft donor. Some clones in this sample may be carry-over from other donors' samples. J is TRBJ1-5 and V is TRBV30; D perhaps matches TRBD1 (5 bases). The CDR3 sequence is CAWTTGNQPQHF. The CDR3, as DNA: TGTGCCTGGACGACAGGCAATCAGCCCCAGCATTTT.